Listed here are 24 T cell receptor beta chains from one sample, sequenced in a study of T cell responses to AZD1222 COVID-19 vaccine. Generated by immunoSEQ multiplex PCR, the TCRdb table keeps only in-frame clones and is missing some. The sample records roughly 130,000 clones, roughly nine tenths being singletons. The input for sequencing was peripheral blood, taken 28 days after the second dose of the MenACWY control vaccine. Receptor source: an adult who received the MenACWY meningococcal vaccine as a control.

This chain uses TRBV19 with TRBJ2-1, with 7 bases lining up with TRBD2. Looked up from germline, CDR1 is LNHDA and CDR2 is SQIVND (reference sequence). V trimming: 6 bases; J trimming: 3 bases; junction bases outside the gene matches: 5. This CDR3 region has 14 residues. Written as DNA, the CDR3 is TGTGCCAGTAGAACTGCGGGAGTCTACAATGAGCAGTTCTTC. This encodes CASRTAGVYNEQFF.

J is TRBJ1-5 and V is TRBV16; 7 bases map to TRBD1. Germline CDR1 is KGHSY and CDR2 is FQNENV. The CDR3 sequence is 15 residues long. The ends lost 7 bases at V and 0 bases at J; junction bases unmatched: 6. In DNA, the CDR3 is TGTGCCAGCAATATACAGGGGAATAGCAATCAGCCCCAGCATTTT. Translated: CASNIQGNSNQPQHF.

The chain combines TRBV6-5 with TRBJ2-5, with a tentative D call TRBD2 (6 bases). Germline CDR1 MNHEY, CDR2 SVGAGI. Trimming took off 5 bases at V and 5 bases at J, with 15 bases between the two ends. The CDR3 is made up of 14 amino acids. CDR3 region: CASSKTSHQETQYF. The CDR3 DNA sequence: TGTGCCAGCAGTAAAACTAGCCATCAGGAGACCCAGTACTTC.

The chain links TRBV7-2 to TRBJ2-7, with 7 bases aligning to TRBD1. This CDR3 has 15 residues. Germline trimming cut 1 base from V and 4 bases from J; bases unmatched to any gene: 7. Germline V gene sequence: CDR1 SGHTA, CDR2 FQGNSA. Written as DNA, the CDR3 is TGTGCCAGCAGCTTAGGGGACAGAGGTTTGTACGAGCAGTACTTC. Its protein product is CASSLGDRGLYEQYF.

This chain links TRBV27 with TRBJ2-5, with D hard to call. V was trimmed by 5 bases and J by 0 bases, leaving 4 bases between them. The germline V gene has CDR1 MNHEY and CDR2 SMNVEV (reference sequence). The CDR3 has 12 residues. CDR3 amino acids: CASSDYQETQYF. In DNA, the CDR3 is TGTGCCAGCAGTGATTACCAAGAGACCCAGTACTTC.

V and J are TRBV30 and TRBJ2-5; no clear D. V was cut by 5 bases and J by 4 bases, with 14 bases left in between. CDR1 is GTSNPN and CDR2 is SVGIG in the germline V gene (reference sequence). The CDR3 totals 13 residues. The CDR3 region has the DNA TGTGCCTGGCGCAAGTTCGAACCAGAGACCCAGTACTTC. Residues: CAWRKFEPETQYF.

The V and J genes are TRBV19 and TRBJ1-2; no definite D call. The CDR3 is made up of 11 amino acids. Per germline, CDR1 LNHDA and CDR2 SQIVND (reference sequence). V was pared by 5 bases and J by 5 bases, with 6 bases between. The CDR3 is CASSFGYGYTF. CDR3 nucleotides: TGTGCCAGTAGTTTCGGTTATGGCTACACCTTC.

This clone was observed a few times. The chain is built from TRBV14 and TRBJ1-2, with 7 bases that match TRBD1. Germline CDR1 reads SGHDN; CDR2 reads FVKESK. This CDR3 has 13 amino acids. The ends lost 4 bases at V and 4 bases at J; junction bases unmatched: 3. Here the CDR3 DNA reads TGTGCCAGCAGCCCCGACAGGGCCTATGGCTACACCTTC. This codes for CASSPDRAYGYTF.

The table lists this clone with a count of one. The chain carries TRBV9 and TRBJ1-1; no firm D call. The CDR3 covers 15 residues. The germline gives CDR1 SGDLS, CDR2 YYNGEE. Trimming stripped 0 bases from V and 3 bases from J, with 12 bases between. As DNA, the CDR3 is TGTGCCAGCAGCGTAGAGGTAGGGCGGGACACTGAAGCTTTCTTT. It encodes CASSVEVGRDTEAFF.

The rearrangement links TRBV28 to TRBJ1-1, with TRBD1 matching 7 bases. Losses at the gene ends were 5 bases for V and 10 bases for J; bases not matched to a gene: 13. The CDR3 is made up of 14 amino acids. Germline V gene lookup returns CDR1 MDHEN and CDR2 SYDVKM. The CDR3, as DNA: TGTGCCAGCAGTCCTCATTCCGGGACAGTCGGAGCTTTCTTT. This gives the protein CASSPHSGTVGAFF.

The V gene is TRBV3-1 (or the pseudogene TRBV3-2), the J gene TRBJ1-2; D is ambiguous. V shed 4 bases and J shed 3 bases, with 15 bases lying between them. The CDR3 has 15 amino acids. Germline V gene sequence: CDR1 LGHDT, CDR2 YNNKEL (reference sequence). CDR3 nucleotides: TGTGCCAGCAGCCCTAGACATTCAGCTGACTATGGCTACACCTTC. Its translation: CASSPRHSADYGYTF.

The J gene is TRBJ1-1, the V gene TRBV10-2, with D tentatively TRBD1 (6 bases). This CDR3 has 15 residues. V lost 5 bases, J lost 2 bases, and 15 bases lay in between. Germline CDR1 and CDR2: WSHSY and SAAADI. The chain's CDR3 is CASSSRTGINTEAFF. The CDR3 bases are TGCGCCAGCAGTTCTAGAACAGGGATAAACACTGAAGCTTTCTTT.

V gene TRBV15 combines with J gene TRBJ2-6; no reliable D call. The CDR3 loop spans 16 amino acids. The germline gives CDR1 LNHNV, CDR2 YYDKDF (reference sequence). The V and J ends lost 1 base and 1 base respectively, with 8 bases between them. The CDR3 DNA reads TGTGCCACCAGCAGAGGCGGAAGTTCTGGGGCCAACGTCCTGACTTTC. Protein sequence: CATSRGGSSGANVLTF.

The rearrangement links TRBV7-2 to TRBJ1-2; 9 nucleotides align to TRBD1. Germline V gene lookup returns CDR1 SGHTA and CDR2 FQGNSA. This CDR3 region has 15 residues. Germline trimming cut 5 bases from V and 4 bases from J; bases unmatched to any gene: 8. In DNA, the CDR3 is TGTGCCAGCAGCCCACTACAGGGGGCTAGCTATGGCTACACCTTC. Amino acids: CASSPLQGASYGYTF.

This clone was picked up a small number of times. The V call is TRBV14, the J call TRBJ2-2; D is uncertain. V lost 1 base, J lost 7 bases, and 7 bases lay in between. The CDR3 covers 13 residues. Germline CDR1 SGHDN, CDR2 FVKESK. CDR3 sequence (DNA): TGTGCCAGCAGCCAAGTCTTTGGCGGGGAGCTGTTTTTT. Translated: CASSQVFGGELFF.

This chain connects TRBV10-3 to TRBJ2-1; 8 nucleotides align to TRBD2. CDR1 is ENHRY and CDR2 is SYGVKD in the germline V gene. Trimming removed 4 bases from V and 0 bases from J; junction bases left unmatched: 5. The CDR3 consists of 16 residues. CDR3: CAISGGLAHSYNEQFF. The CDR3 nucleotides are TGTGCCATCAGTGGTGGACTAGCCCACTCCTACAATGAGCAGTTCTTC.

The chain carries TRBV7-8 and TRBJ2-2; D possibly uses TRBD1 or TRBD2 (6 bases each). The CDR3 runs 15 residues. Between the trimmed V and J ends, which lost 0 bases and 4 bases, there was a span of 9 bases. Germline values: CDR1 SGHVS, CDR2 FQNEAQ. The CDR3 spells CASSLAGGITGELFF. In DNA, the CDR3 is TGTGCCAGCAGCTTAGCAGGGGGGATCACCGGGGAGCTGTTTTTT.

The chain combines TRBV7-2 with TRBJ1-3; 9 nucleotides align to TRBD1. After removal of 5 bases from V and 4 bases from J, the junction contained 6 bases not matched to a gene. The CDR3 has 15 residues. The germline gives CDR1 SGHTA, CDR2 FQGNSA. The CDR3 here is CASSLWDRAGNTIYF. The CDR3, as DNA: TGTGCCAGCAGCCTCTGGGACAGGGCGGGAAACACCATATATTTT. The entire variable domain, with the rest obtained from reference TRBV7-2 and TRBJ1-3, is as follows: GAGVSQSPSNKVTEKGKDVELRCDPISGHTALYWYRQSLGQGLEFLIYFQGNSAPDKSGLPSDRFSAERTGGSVSTLTIQRTQQEDSAVYLCASSLWDRAGNTIYFGEGSWLTVV.

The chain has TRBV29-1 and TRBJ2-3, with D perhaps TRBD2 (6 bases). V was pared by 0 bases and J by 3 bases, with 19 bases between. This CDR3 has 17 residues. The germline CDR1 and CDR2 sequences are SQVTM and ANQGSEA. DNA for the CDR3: TGCAGCGTTGAAGATGTAGGCGGGACCAAGAAAACAGATACGCAGTATTTT. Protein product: CSVEDVGGTKKTDTQYF.

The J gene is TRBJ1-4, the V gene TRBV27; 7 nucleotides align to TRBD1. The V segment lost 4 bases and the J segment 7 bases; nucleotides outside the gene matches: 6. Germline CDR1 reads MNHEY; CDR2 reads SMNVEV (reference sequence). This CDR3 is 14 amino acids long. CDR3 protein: CASSSPDRAEKLFF. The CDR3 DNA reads TGTGCCAGCAGTTCCCCCGACAGGGCTGAAAAACTGTTTTTT. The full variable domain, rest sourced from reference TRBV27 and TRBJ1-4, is EAQVTQNPRYLITVTGKKLTVTCSQNMNHEYMSWYRQDPGLGLRQIYYSMNVEVTDKGDVPEGYKVSRKEKRNFPLILESPSPNQTSLYFCASSSPDRAEKLFFGSGTQLSVL.

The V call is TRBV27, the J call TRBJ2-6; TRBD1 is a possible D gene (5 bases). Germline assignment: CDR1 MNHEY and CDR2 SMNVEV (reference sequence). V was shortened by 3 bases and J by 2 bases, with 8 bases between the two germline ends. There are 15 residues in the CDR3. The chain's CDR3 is CASSLVGPGANVLTF. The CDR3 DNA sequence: TGTGCCAGCAGTTTGGTGGGGCCTGGGGCCAACGTCCTGACTTTC. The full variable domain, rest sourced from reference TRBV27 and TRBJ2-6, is EAQVTQNPRYLITVTGKKLTVTCSQNMNHEYMSWYRQDPGLGLRQIYYSMNVEVTDKGDVPEGYKVSRKEKRNFPLILESPSPNQTSLYFCASSLVGPGANVLTFGAGSRLTVL.

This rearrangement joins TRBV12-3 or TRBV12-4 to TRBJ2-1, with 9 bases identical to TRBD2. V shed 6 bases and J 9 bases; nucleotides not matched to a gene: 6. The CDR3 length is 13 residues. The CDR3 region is CASSSGTSLEQFF. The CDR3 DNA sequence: TGTGCCAGCAGCTCAGGGACTAGCCTTGAGCAGTTCTTC.

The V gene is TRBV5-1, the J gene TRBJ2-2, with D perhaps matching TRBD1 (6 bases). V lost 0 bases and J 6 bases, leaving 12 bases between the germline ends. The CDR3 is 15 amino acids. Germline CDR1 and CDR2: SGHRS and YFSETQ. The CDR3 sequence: CASSLGLQGPGELFF. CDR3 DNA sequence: TGCGCCAGCAGCTTGGGCTTACAGGGACCCGGGGAGCTGTTTTTT.

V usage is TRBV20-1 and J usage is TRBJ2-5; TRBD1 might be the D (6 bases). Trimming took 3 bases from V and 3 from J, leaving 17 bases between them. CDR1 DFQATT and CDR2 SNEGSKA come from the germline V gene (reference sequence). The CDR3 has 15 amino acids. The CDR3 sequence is CSASGWTVLKETQYF. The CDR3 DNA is TGCAGTGCTAGTGGGTGGACAGTTCTGAAAGAGACCCAGTACTTC.